These T cell receptor beta chains were read from a single sample in a study of shared clonotypes between healthy human individuals. Assay used: immunoSEQ multiplex PCR; TCRdb lists only in-frame clones, some missing. This table holds some 2 million clones, 95% found once. The sample consisted of naive CD4+ T cells sorted from blood. Receptors originate from a man between 18 and 35 years old in good health. CDR3s leave out the opening cysteine and the closing phenylalanine or tryptophan.

>TRBV21-1|TRBJ1-6
ASSKGNSPLH
>TRBV19|TRBJ2-3
ASRQGSTDTQY
>TRBV19|TRBJ1-2
ASSIGGPGYGYT
>TRBV19|TRBJ2-7
ASSFDRATRDEQY
>TRBV5-6|TRBJ2-7
ASSPEGVGYEQY
>TRBV6-5|TRBJ2-7
ASRTGFSSYEQY
>TRBV4-1|TRBJ2-3
ASSYQIISAGVADTQY
>TRBV12-2|TRBJ1-2
ASRPQNFYGYT
>TRBV6-5|TRBJ2-2
ASRRPPTGELF
>TRBV7-2|TRBJ2-7
ASSLAGGMRVGYEQY
>TRBV30|TRBJ2-1
AWSVRASGGNEQF
>TRBV28|TRBJ2-4
ASSQGGKNIQY
>TRBV6-1|TRBJ2-7
ASRAPGQGLLGQY
>TRBV5-1|TRBJ2-7
ASSSDGSREQY
>TRBV7-2|TRBJ1-1
ASRIGLRENTEAF
>TRBV6-5|TRBJ1-6
ASSLQGSYNSPLH
>TRBV6-6|TRBJ1-3
ASRRAGGNTIY